This T cell receptor (beta chain) is from a study of blood T cell repertoires in COVID-19. Study background: Sources were T cells, B-cell-depleted T cells, or PBMCs; the material itself was cDNA or gDNA.

Source study methods: Reference gene primer amplification yielded estimated nucleated cell counts. TCRdb's table, derived via immunoSEQ multiplex PCR, lists solely in-frame clones and lacks some. D and trimming were read from the DNA, whereas the V and J calls and clone size are those reported in that table. The table includes 160,000 or so clones, about 86% detected once. The sample consisted of peripheral blood. This receptor was identified in a woman aged 80 or older with acute or convalescent COVID-19.

The CDR3 sequence: CASIDRDSSSYEQYF. The CDR3 region has the DNA TGCGCCAGCATAGACAGGGACAGCAGCTCCTACGAGCAGTACTTC. This chain joins TRBV10-2 and TRBJ2-7; 7 nucleotides line up with TRBD1. CDR1 and CDR2 (germline): WSHSY, SAAADI. CDR3 length: 15 amino acids. J lost 0 bases, V lost 7 bases, and 9 bases had no gene match.